Listed here are 28 T cell receptor beta chains from one sample, sequenced in a study of CD8+CD57+ T cells in acquired aplastic anemia. Those patients picked for sequencing had displayed CD8+CD57+ cell expansion on flow cytometry. For CDR3 and TCR beta VDJ profiling, genomic DNA was the template used. TCRdb fed the reads into MiXCR, producing one record per CDR3 protein. The table includes hundreds of thousands of distinct CDR3 sequences, around 30% detected once. The source material was sorted CD4+, CD8+, or CD8+CD57+ T cells (not recorded which) from PBMCs. These receptors were taken from a human donor with aplastic anemia.

V and J are TRBV4-1 and TRBJ2-7, with 10 bases fitting TRBD2. Germline V gives CDR1 MGHRA, CDR2 YSYEKL. This CDR3 is built from 15 residues. V trimming: 1 base; J trimming: 3 bases; junction bases outside the gene matches: 3. Written as DNA, the CDR3 is TGCGCCAGCAGCCAAGCCTGGACTAGCGGCTACGAGCAGTACTTC. It encodes CASSQAWTSGYEQYF.

Concerning this clonotype itself: A much bigger clone sits one base away, suggesting this may be a read error. The chain uses TRBV29-1 and TRBJ2-2; 12 bases are a match to TRBD2. This CDR3 has 15 residues. Germline assignment: CDR1 SQVTM and CDR2 ANQGSEA. CDR3 amino acids: CSALTSGGNTVELFF. The CDR3 nucleotides read TGCAGCGCCCTGACTAGCGGGGGAAACACCGTGGAGCTGTTTTTT.

The CDR3 region has the DNA TGTGCCACCAGTGAGACGACAGGGGCCGACTATGGCTACACCTTC. Translating it yields CATSETTGADYGYTF. This sequence joins TRBV24-1 and TRBJ1-2; TRBD1 matches at 8 bases. With 4 bases clipped from V and 3 bases from J, the junction kept 6 bases outside the gene matches. The CDR3 consists of 15 residues. Germline V gene data show CDR1 as KGHDR and CDR2 as SFDVKD.

V and J are TRBV5-1 and TRBJ1-4; D possibly corresponds to TRBD1 (5 bases). This CDR3 comprises 15 residues. V gave up 0 bases and J gave up 5 bases, with 11 bases separating them. The germline V gene has CDR1 SGHRS and CDR2 YFSETQ. This chain's CDR3 is CASSLDSSGNEKLFF. CDR3 DNA sequence: TGCGCCAGCAGCTTGGATAGTTCAGGGAATGAAAAACTGTTTTTT.

The chain has TRBV20-1 and TRBJ2-1; 9 bases match TRBD2. The V segment lost 1 base and the J segment 4 bases; nucleotides outside the gene matches: 14. Germline V gene data show CDR1 as DFQATT and CDR2 as SNEGSKA (reference sequence). The CDR3 runs 18 residues. Written as DNA, the CDR3 is TGCAGTGCTAGAGTGGCTAGCGGGATCGGATCTCCATACAATGAGCAGTTCTTC. The encoded protein is CSARVASGIGSPYNEQFF.

This clonotype was observed at least ten times. The V gene is TRBV2, the J gene TRBJ2-3; the D is unclear. Trimming shortened V by 4 bases and J by 0 bases, and 8 bases separated the two germline ends. Germline-derived CDR1 and CDR2 are SNHLY and FYNNEI. This CDR3 contains 14 residues. The CDR3, as DNA: TGTGCCAGCAGTGGTAGCCTTAGCACAGATACGCAGTATTTT. Its protein product is CASSGSLSTDTQYF. Full variable domain (remainder filled in from reference TRBV2 and TRBJ2-3): EPEVTQTPSHQVTQMGQEVILRCVPISNHLYFYWYRQILGQKVEFLVSFYNNEISEKSEIFDDQFSVERPDGSNFTLKIRSTKLEDSAMYFCASSGSLSTDTQYFGPGTRLTVL.

This clonotype was seen more than once but under ten times. The chain carries TRBV18 and TRBJ2-7, with 10 bases that match TRBD2. This CDR3 contains 16 residues. Germline V lookup: CDR1 KGHSH, CDR2 LQKENI. Trimming removed 3 bases from V and 3 bases from J; junction bases left unmatched: 8. In nucleotides, the CDR3 is TGTGCCAGCTCACCGTTACCTAGCGGGAGTAGCTACGAGCAGTACTTC. It codes for CASSPLPSGSSYEQYF.

The chain has TRBV5-1 and TRBJ1-4; D is undetermined. The V end was cut by 4 bases, the J end by 4 bases, with 11 bases between. Germline-derived CDR1 and CDR2 are SGHRS and YFSETQ. This CDR3 comprises 14 residues. CDR3 bases: TGCGCCAGCAGCCTGGGTCTAGATAATGAAAAACTGTTTTTT. Protein sequence: CASSLGLDNEKLFF.

Worth noting for this clonotype: This may stem from a read error, because a much larger clone lies one nucleotide away. The V call is TRBV11-2, the J call TRBJ1-6; 7 bases match TRBD1. Germline V gene sequence: CDR1 SGHAT, CDR2 FQNNGV. The length of the CDR3 is 16 residues. V dropped 4 bases and J dropped 5; count of bases not matched to a gene: 8. Here the CDR3 DNA reads TGTGCCAGCAGCTCCCAGACAGGGATGAATAATTCACCCCTCCACTTT. The encoded protein is CASSSQTGMNNSPLHF.

The chain joins TRBV25-1 to TRBJ1-2; 8 bases are a match to TRBD1. The CDR3 is made up of 15 amino acids. V trimming: 4 bases; J trimming: 2 bases; junction bases outside the gene matches: 6. In germline, CDR1 is MGHDK, CDR2 SYGVNS. The CDR3 sequence: CASSATGAGNYGYTF. The DNA of the CDR3 is TGTGCCAGCAGTGCGACAGGGGCGGGAAACTATGGCTACACCTTC.

This clonotype was found many times. The CDR3 bases are TGTGCCATCTTAGGAGGTCAGGGGGAAAACACCATATATTTT. Its translation is CAILGGQGENTIYF. This rearrangement joins TRBV10-3 to TRBJ1-3; 7 bases match TRBD1. Unmatched junction bases numbered 10, after V lost 8 bases and J lost 6 bases. Germline lookup yields CDR1 ENHRY and CDR2 SYGVKD. The CDR3 has 14 residues.

This clonotype was observed at least ten times. The chain has TRBV19 and TRBJ2-7, with D perhaps given as TRBD1 or TRBD2 (5 bases each). The CDR3 covers 13 residues. CDR1 and CDR2 from the germline V gene are LNHDA and SQIVND (reference sequence). V gave up 4 bases and J gave up 6 bases, with 13 bases separating them. The chain's CDR3 is CASSTGAASEQYF. The CDR3 DNA follows: TGTGCCAGTAGTACCGGGGCCGCCAGCGAGCAGTACTTC.

This clonotype was found many times. The CDR3 is CASRLTGELTEAFF. DNA of the CDR3: TGTGCCAGCAGGCTGACAGGGGAGCTGACTGAAGCTTTCTTT. The genes are TRBV2 and TRBJ1-1; 8 bases match TRBD1. Germline V lookup: CDR1 SNHLY, CDR2 FYNNEI. With 6 bases clipped from V and 5 bases from J, the junction kept 8 bases outside the gene matches. This CDR3 has 14 amino acids.

This clonotype was recorded many times. The J gene is TRBJ1-5, the V gene TRBV15; D is perhaps TRBD1 (6 bases). The germline gives CDR1 LNHNV, CDR2 YYDKDF (reference sequence). This CDR3 is built from 17 residues. With 4 bases removed from V and 0 bases from J, the gap between germline ends came to 16 bases. CDR3 amino acids: CATSNRQGSYSNQPQHF. In nucleotides, the CDR3 is TGTGCCACCAGCAATCGCCAGGGGAGTTATAGCAATCAGCCCCAGCATTTT.

Turning to this clonotype: A much more abundant neighbour one base away suggests this may be a read error. This is likely a read error, given that the CDR3 carries no conserved phenylalanine or tryptophan at its end. V and J are TRBV4-2 and TRBJ1-2; 8 nucleotides align to TRBD1. The CDR3 contains 16 residues. The J segment lost 4 bases and the V segment lost 0 bases, leaving 7 bases of the junction unmatched. Looked up from germline, CDR1 is LGHNA and CDR2 is YNFKEQ. The CDR3 DNA sequence: TGTGCCAGCAGCCAAGATAGGACAGGGAGCGGCTATGGCTACACCTCC. This encodes CASSQDRTGSGYGYTS.

In this sample, this clonotype turned up many times. The chain has TRBV29-1 and TRBJ1-1; no firm D call. There are 13 residues in the CDR3. Per germline, CDR1 SQVTM and CDR2 ANQGSEA. V dropped 7 bases and J dropped 1 base, with 13 bases sitting between them. CDR3 in amino acids: CSALSGGNTEAFF. Here the CDR3 DNA reads TGCAGCGCCCTTAGTGGCGGGAACACTGAAGCTTTCTTT.

This clonotype has only a few counts. The CDR3 region is CSAVAGGLSGQYF. For the CDR3, the DNA is TGCAGTGCGGTAGCGGGAGGCCTCTCCGGGCAGTACTTC. The chain carries TRBV20-1 and TRBJ2-7; 10 nucleotides line up with TRBD2. Trimming at V came to 6 bases and at J to 9 bases, leaving 11 bases not matched to a gene. This CDR3 comprises 13 residues. The V gene's germline CDR1 is DFQATT and CDR2 SNEGSKA (reference sequence).

The V and J genes are TRBV25-1 and TRBJ2-3; TRBD2 aligns across 8 bases. The trim removed 8 bases at V and 6 bases at J, leaving 7 bases unmatched. The CDR3 has 13 residues. Germline loops: CDR1 MGHDK, CDR2 SYGVNS. CDR3 protein: CASDQSGGDTQYF. The CDR3 nucleotides are TGTGCCAGCGACCAATCGGGGGGGGATACGCAGTATTTT.

CDR3 residues: CASSPPSGARELFF. CDR3 DNA sequence: TGTGCCAGCAGCCCCCCATCGGGGGCCCGGGAGCTGTTTTTT. The chain links TRBV7-2 to TRBJ2-2; tentatively, D is TRBD1 or TRBD2 (6 bases each). The CDR3 extends over 14 amino acids. V was shortened by 5 bases and J by 9 bases, with 16 bases between the two germline ends. In germline, CDR1 is SGHTA, CDR2 FQGNSA.

This clonotype was seen many times. The chain is built from TRBV15 and TRBJ2-6; D call uncertain. This CDR3 region has 15 residues. Trimming removed 1 base at V and 2 bases at J, with 6 bases between. The germline V gene encodes CDR1 LNHNV and CDR2 YYDKDF (reference sequence). CDR3 protein: CATSRVGTGANVLTF. Written as DNA, the CDR3 is TGTGCCACCAGCAGAGTGGGAACTGGGGCCAACGTCCTGACTTTC.

As to this clonotype: It may be a read error: a sequence one base away is much more abundant. This rearrangement joins TRBV2 to TRBJ1-5; D possibly corresponds to TRBD1 (6 bases). From germline, CDR1 is SNHLY and CDR2 FYNNEI. The CDR3 sequence is 15 residues long. CDR3 in DNA: TGTGCCGGCAGTGGCAGGGGCCTTAGCAATCAGCCCCAGCATTTT. It codes for CAGSGRGLSNQPQHF.

This clonotype has a single count. The chain has TRBV2 and TRBJ1-5, with D unclear. The CDR3 runs to 14 residues. The V end was cut by 7 bases, the J end by 11 bases, with 21 bases between. Germline V gene data show CDR1 as SNHLY and CDR2 as FYNNEI. CDR3 protein: CASNAVAARETQHF. CDR3 nucleotides: TGTGCCAGCAATGCTGTAGCGGCGAGAGAGACCCAGCATTTT.

The table lists this clonotype with a few counts. V and J are TRBV20-1 and TRBJ2-7; weak D call: TRBD1 (6 bases). With 1 base removed from V and 0 bases from J, the gap between germline ends came to 16 bases. The V gene's germline CDR1 is DFQATT and CDR2 SNEGSKA (reference sequence). The CDR3 consists of 16 residues. CDR3 amino acids: CSARVVGAGLSYEQYF. CDR3 nucleotide sequence: TGCAGTGCTAGAGTGGTGGGGGCTGGACTCTCCTACGAGCAGTACTTC.

This clonotype was detected once. The chain uses TRBV6-1 and TRBJ1-1; a possible D gene is TRBD1 (6 bases). Germline V CDR1 and CDR2: MNHNS, SASEGT. The ends were cut back, 5 bases at V and 1 base at J, with 17 bases in the middle. This CDR3 region has 16 residues. CDR3 DNA: TGTGCCAGCAGTAAACAGGGCTTTGGGGAGAACACTGAAGCTTTCTTT. Translated: CASSKQGFGENTEAFF.

This clonotype was picked up many times. This chain joins TRBV7-3 and TRBJ1-2; D perhaps matches TRBD1 (5 bases). The CDR3 is 13 residues long. Germline CDR1 and CDR2: SGHTA and FQGTGA. The V end lost 8 bases, the J end lost 3 bases, and 13 bases lay between the germline ends. The CDR3: CASGAGGDYGYTF. The CDR3 DNA reads TGTGCCAGCGGGGCCGGGGGTGACTATGGCTACACCTTC.

This clonotype was seen at least ten times. The gene calls are TRBV7-2 and TRBJ2-7, with a tentative D call TRBD1 (5 bases). The V gene lost 6 bases and the J gene lost 3 bases, with 18 bases spanning the gap. This CDR3 contains 15 residues. Per germline, CDR1 SGHTA and CDR2 FQGNSA. The DNA for the CDR3 is TGTGCCAGCAGTTCCGCCCTCGCAGGGTTCTACGAGCAGTACTTC. Its protein is CASSSALAGFYEQYF.

The chain joins TRBV11-1 to TRBJ2-1; TRBD1 aligns across 9 bases. Germline-derived CDR1 and CDR2 are SGHAT and FQDESV (reference sequence). The CDR3 has 16 amino acids. Trimming cost V 2 bases and J 9 bases; bases outside gene matches: 11. Here the CDR3 DNA reads TGTGCCAGCAGCTTATCCGGGACAGGGAGGGTTGGTGAGCAGTTCTTC. Protein: CASSLSGTGRVGEQFF.

This sequence joins TRBV4-1 and TRBJ2-3; no firm D call. The CDR3 runs to 17 residues. Between the trimmed V and J ends, which lost 0 bases and 0 bases, there was a span of 13 bases. The germline gives CDR1 MGHRA, CDR2 YSYEKL. Written as DNA, the CDR3 is TGCGCCAGCAGCCAAGACGGTGGCACCTCTAGCACAGATACGCAGTATTTT. Its translation: CASSQDGGTSSTDTQYF.